The text below deals with one T cell receptor (beta chain). This sample was included in a study of blood T cell repertoires in COVID-19. Looking at the study overall: Collection of acute and convalescent COVID-19 samples took place in the United States, Italy and Spain. In each case, the material was cDNA or gDNA derived from T cells, B-cell-depleted T cells, or PBMCs.

The CDR3 consists of 16 residues. The V and J ends lost 2 bases and 6 bases, in that order; junction bases with no gene match: 10. Germline V gene data show CDR1 as LGHDT and CDR2 as YNNKEL (reference sequence). Repertoires were generated with immunoSEQ multiplex PCR, while TCRdb's copy carries only in-frame clones and drops some. The data contain 300,000 or so clones, around nine tenths of them seen just once; the ten biggest clones take up 1.1%. Clinical history as reported by participants underpinned cohort assignment. The clonotype comes from a woman younger than 45 who had recovered from COVID-19. The chain is built from TRBV3-1 (or the pseudogene TRBV3-2) and TRBJ1-1, with 9 bases that match TRBD1. What was sequenced was PBMCs or T cells enriched from blood (not recorded which). CDR3 sequence reads: CASSQTLGQGTPEAFF. The CDR3 DNA reads as TGTGCCAGCAGCCAAACTTTAGGACAGGGGACCCCTGAAGCTTTCTTT.